This entry concerns a single TCR beta chain. What it binds is not known. The data derive from a study of T cell responses to AZD1222 COVID-19 vaccine. Study findings and constraints: White British donors predominated, females outnumbered males, and clonal diversity was possibly underestimated. Vaccine-related CD4 TCRs covered spike, predominating at 160-218 and 743-854.

Deletions cut 1 base from V and 0 bases from J, with 10 bases between. The CDR3 runs to 16 residues. Germline CDR1 and CDR2: PRHDT and FYEKMQ (reference sequence). The protocol was immunoSEQ multiplex PCR, while the TCRdb copy is restricted to in-frame clones and leaves out a portion. The sample records fewer than 140,000 clones, almost 90% being singletons. This receptor was taken from an adult in good health. J is TRBJ2-1 and V is TRBV13; D is possibly TRBD1 or TRBD2 (5 bases each). The input for sequencing was peripheral blood, taken on day 0 of AZD1222 vaccination. CDR3 protein: CASSLAWGSSYNEQFF. CDR3 nucleotides: TGTGCCAGCAGCTTAGCGTGGGGGAGCTCCTACAATGAGCAGTTCTTC.